Detailed here is one TCR beta chain. The antigen remains unidentified. TCRdb redid the calling of the reads with MiXCR, one entry per CDR3 protein. This repertoire shows about 890,000 distinct CDR3 sequences, around 32% found once; its top ten account for about 14%. This record comes from a study of T cell repertoires in cytomegalovirus infection. The specimen was cultured CD8+ T cells from PBMCs, collected from culture after CMV antigen stimulation. The receptor was isolated from a human donor in good health (CMV status not recorded). Some clones in this sample may be carry-over from other donors' samples.

The CDR3 loop is CASSWSASDYNEQFF. As DNA, the CDR3 is TGTGCCAGCAGCTGGTCGGCTAGCGATTACAATGAGCAGTTCTTC. This chain joins TRBV7-2 and TRBJ2-1, with a weak D call TRBD2 (6 bases). Trimming removed 4 bases from V and 4 bases from J, with 14 bases in between. The CDR3 has 15 amino acids. Germline V gene lookup returns CDR1 SGHTA and CDR2 FQGNSA.